This T cell receptor beta chain was obtained from a study of monozygotic twins with inflammatory bowel disease. About this clonotype: Its antigen is undetermined.

TCRdb reprocessed the 5' RACE reads and stores each CDR3 protein as one record, lacking DNA. The sample includes 330,000 or so distinct CDR3 sequences. Germline V gives CDR1 SGHVS, CDR2 FQNEAQ. The CDR3 is 15 amino acids. Notes on the study in general: Limited statistical power may explain no repertoire similarity difference between concordant and discordant twins.

Sequences were obtained from blood. This TCR was recovered from a human donor with ulcerative colitis or Crohn's disease, or a healthy co-twin of an affected twin (not recorded which). The chain uses TRBV7-8 and TRBJ2-3; the D gene TCRdb calls, TRBD2, cannot be checked with no DNA. The CDR3 loop reads CASSFIKREEDTQYF.